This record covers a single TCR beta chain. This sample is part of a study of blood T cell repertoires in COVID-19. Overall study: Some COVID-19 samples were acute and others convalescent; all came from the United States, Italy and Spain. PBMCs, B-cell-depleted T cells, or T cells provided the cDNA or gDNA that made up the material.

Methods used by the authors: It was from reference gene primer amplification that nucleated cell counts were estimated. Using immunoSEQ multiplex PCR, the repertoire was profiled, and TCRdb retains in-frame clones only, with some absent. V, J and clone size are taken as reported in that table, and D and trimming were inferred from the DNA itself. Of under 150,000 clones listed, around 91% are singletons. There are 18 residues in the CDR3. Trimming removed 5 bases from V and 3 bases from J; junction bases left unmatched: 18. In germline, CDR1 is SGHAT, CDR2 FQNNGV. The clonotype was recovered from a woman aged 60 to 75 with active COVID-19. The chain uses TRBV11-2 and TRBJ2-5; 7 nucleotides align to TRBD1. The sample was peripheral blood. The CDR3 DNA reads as TGTGCCAGCAGCCCCAGGATAGGACAGGAAGTTTCCGAAGAGACCCAGTACTTC. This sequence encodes CASSPRIGQEVSEETQYF.